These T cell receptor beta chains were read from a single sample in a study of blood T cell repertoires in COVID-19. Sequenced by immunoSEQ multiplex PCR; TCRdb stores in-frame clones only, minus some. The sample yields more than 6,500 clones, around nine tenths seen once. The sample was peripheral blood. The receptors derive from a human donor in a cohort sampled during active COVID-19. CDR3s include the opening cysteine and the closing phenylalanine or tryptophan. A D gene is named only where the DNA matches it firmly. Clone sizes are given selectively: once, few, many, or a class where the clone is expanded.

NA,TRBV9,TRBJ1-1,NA,TGTGCCAGCAGCGTCGGACTAGAAGCTTTCTTT,CASSVGLEAFF
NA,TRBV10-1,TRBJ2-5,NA,TGCGCCAGCTCTGACAGTGTGGACGGGACCCAGTACTTC,CASSDSVDGTQYF
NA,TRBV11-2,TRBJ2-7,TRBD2,TGTGCCAGCAGCTCTCGTGGGCTAGCGGCAAACTACGAGCAGTACTTC,CASSSRGLAANYEQYF
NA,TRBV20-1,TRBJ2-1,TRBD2,TGCAGTGCTAGTAGCGGGAGTTTGCAGTTCTTC,CSASSGSLQFF
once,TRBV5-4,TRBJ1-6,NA,TGTGCCAGCAGCTTGGACGTCCAGCCCCTCCACTTT,CASSLDVQPLHF
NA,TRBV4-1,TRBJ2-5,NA,TGCGCCAGCAGCCAAGCTCGTCGGCAAGAGACCCAGTACTTC,CASSQARRQETQYF
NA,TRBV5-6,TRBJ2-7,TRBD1,TGTGCCAGCAGCTTGGGACAGGGCCCCTACGAGCAGTACTTC,CASSLGQGPYEQYF
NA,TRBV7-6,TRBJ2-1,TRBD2,TGTGCCAGCAGCTCGAAATCTCCGGGACTAGCGTCCTACAATGAGCAGTTCTTC,CASSSKSPGLASYNEQFF
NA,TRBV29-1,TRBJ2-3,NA,TGCAGCGTCCTTATCGGGAGTGATACGCAGTATTTT,CSVLIGSDTQYF
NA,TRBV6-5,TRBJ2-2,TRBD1,TGTGCCAGCACTGTCCTCAGGGGGCAGAGTGGGGAGCTGTTTTTT,CASTVLRGQSGELFF
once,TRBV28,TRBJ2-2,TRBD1,TGTGCCAGCAGTTTCCGGACAGGGGTTACCGGGGAGCTGTTTTTT,CASSFRTGVTGELFF
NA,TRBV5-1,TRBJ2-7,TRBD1,TGCGCCAGCAGCTTGGGTGGCGGGACAGGGGCCTACGAGCAGTACTTC,CASSLGGGTGAYEQYF
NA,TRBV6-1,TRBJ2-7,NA,TGTGCCAGCAGTGAAGCGAGAGGGGGTTCCGAGCAGTACTTC,CASSEARGGSEQYF
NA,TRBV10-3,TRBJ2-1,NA,TGTGCCATCAGTGATGTACTCCTCAATGAGCAGTTCTTC,CAISDVLLNEQFF
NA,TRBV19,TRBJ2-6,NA,TGTGCCAGTAGTATCCCAGGGTCTGGGGCCAACGTCCTGACTTTC,CASSIPGSGANVLTF
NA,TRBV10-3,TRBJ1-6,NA,TGTGCCATCAGTGGGGGCAGGGGAGTTAATTCACCCCTCCACTTT,CAISGGRGVNSPLHF
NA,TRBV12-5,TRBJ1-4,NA,TGTGCTAGTGGTTTGGACAATGCCTTTAATGAAAAACTGTTTTTT,CASGLDNAFNEKLFF
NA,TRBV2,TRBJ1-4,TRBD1,TGTGCCAGCAGGCGCCAGGGGGCAACTAATGAAAAACTGTTTTTT,CASRRQGATNEKLFF
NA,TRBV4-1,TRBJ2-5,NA,TGCGCCAGCAGCCAGGAACGGGGGTTCCAAGAGACCCAGTACTTC,CASSQERGFQETQYF
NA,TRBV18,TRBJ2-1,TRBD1,TGTGCCAGCTCAGAGTCGACAGGGGGCAATGAGCAGTTCTTC,CASSESTGGNEQFF
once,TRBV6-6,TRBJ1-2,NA,TGTGCCAGCAGTTACATCCGGGAATTTTTCGATGGCTACACCTTC,CASSYIREFFDGYTF
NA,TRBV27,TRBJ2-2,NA,TGTGCCAGCAGTTACGATAGAACTAGGGAGCTGTTTTTT,CASSYDRTRELFF
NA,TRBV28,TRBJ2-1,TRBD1,TGTGCCAGCAGTTCCCCCGGGACAGGGGTATTTGGCAATGAGCAGTTCTTC,CASSSPGTGVFGNEQFF
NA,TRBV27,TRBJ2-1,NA,TGTGCCAGCAGTTTCCTTCTAGCTATCTCCTACAATGAGCAGTTCTTC,CASSFLLAISYNEQFF
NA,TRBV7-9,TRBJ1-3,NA,TGTGCCAGCAGCCGAGAGGGCAGGGGAAACACCATATATTTT,CASSREGRGNTIYF
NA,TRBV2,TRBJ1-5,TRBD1,TGTGCCAGCAAAGAGCAGGGGGGCAATCAGCCCCAGCATTTT,CASKEQGGNQPQHF
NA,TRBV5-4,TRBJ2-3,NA,TGTGCCAGCAGTCGTTGGAGTGATGCAGATACGCAGTATTTT,CASSRWSDADTQYF
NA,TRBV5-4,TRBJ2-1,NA,TGTGCCAGCAGCTTGAAAGTCAGCGGAATGGCCAATGAGCAGTTCTTC,CASSLKVSGMANEQFF